This T cell receptor (beta chain) appears in the sequencing data of a study of T cell changes during pregnancy in multiple sclerosis. CDR3 length: 15 residues. Germline assignment: CDR1 MDHEN and CDR2 SYDVKM. With 1 base removed from V and 1 base from J, the gap between germline ends came to 10 bases. Profiling relied on immunoSEQ multiplex PCR, and the TCRdb table lists in-frame clones only, not all of them. This table has 85,000 to 90,000 clones, about 94% appearing once. The rearrangement uses TRBV28 and TRBJ1-1, with no clear D. The clonotype comes from a female donor in good health, enrolled as a control in a pregnancy study. The specimen was peripheral blood, collected after pregnancy. CDR3 protein: CASSLFSSSNTEAFF. For the CDR3, the DNA is TGTGCCAGCAGTTTATTCTCCAGTTCGAACACTGAAGCTTTCTTT.